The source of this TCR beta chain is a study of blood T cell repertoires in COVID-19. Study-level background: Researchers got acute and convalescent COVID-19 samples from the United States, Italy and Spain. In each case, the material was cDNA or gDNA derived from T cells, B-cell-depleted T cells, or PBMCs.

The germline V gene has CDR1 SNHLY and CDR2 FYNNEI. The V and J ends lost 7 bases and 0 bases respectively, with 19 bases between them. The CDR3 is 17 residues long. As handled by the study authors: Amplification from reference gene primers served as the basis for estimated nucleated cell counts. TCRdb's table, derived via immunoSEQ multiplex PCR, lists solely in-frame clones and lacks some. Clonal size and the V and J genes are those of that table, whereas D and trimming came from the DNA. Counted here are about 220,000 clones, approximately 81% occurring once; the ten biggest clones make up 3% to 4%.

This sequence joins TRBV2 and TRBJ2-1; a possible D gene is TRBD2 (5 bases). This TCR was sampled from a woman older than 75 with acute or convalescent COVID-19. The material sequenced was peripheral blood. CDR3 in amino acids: CASTPRRGISSYNEQFF. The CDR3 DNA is TGTGCCAGCACCCCCCGGAGAGGGATTAGCTCCTACAATGAGCAGTTCTTC.